This T cell receptor beta chain derives from a study of cytotoxic CD8 clonotypes in ibrutinib-treated CLL. Study summary: Mean productive templates were almost 260,000; mean productive rearrangements were around 90,000.

CDR1 is SGHTA and CDR2 is FQGNSA in the germline V gene. There are 14 residues in the CDR3. Trimming removed 2 bases from V and 4 bases from J, with 9 bases in between. Findings of the study overall: The clonality rise at ibrutinib response reflected private clonotype expansion. Clonality (at baseline) was higher than in age-matched healthy donors and tracked circulating CD8+ T-cell counts.

Sequencing was performed with immunoSEQ multiplex PCR; in TCRdb, only in-frame clones are kept and a portion is missing. The table includes some 130,000 clones, approximately 85% detected once. Note on this clone: Its antigen is not identified.

The clonotype was recovered from a human donor with chronic lymphocytic leukemia. The sample here was PBMCs, taken after 24 months of ibrutinib treatment. The rearrangement uses TRBV7-2 and TRBJ1-5, with a weak D call TRBD1 (5 bases). The CDR3 DNA reads as TGTGCCAGCAGCTTATCAGGGATTAATCAGCCCCAGCATTTT. Translated, it gives CASSLSGINQPQHF.